This T cell receptor (beta chain) is drawn from a study of blood T cell repertoires in COVID-19. Study-level information: Spain, Italy and the United States supplied samples that represented acute and convalescent COVID-19. T cells, B-cell-depleted T cells, or PBMCs provided the cDNA or gDNA that served as material.

CDR1 and CDR2 from the germline V gene are KGHSH and LQKENI. The germline V and J ends were trimmed by 6 bases and 3 bases, with 12 bases remaining between them. This CDR3 region has 14 residues. Assay used: immunoSEQ multiplex PCR; TCRdb lists only in-frame clones, some missing. Of some 150,000 clones in the sample, around 84% were seen once. Patients at the Seattle site were enrolled during active infection and followed longitudinally. The TCR originated in a woman in her sixties or seventies with COVID-19, enrolled during active disease. Sequencing input: peripheral blood. The chain couples TRBV18 to TRBJ2-1; possible D gene TRBD2, 6 bases. As DNA, the CDR3 is TGTGCCAGCTCCGTTGGGACTGGCTACAATGAGCAGTTCTTC. This translates into CASSVGTGYNEQFF.